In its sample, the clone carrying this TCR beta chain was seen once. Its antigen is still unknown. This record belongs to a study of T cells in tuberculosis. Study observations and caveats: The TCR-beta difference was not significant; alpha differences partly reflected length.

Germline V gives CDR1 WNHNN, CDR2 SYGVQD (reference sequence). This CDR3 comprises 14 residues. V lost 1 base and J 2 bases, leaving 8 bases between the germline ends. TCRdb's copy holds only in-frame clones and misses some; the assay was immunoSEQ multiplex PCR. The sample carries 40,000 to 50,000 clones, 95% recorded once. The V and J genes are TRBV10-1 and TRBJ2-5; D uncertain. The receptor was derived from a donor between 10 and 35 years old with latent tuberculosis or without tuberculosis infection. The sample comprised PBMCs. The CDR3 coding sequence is TGCGCCAGCAGTGAGTATGCGGCTCAAGAGACCCAGTACTTC. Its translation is CASSEYAAQETQYF.